The 20 T cell receptor beta chains below come from one sample, sequenced in a study of blood T cell repertoires in COVID-19. Generated by immunoSEQ multiplex PCR, the TCRdb table keeps only in-frame clones and is missing some. The table has under 250,000 clones, 92% seen once. What was sequenced was peripheral blood. The origin of the receptors is a young man with acute or convalescent COVID-19.

The chain couples TRBV20-1 to TRBJ2-5; D remains ambiguous. This CDR3 is built from 13 residues. V gave up 3 bases and J gave up 5 bases, with 13 bases separating them. Germline V gene lookup returns CDR1 DFQATT and CDR2 SNEGSKA (reference sequence). The CDR3 reads CSASVAPGETQYF. The CDR3 DNA reads TGCAGTGCTAGTGTGGCCCCAGGCGAGACCCAGTACTTC.

This clone was recorded only once. The J gene is TRBJ2-7, the V gene TRBV27; 13 nucleotides match TRBD2. V shed 7 bases, J shed 5 bases, and the junction held 11 bases outside the gene matches. CDR3 length: 16 residues. Germline assignment: CDR1 MNHEY and CDR2 SMNVEV (reference sequence). CDR3 in DNA: TGTGCCAGCACCCCAAGACTAGCGGGGGGTTTAAACGAGCAGTACTTC. Translating it yields CASTPRLAGGLNEQYF.

This chain connects TRBV28 to TRBJ1-1; D ambiguous. CDR1 is MDHEN, CDR2 SYDVKM, per germline. The CDR3 contains 11 residues. With 6 bases removed from V and 9 bases from J, the gap between germline ends came to 11 bases. The CDR3 sequence is CASRGRGKAFF. CDR3 coding DNA: TGTGCCAGCAGGGGCCGAGGGAAAGCTTTCTTT.

This chain connects TRBV4-1 to TRBJ2-3; a possible D gene is TRBD1 (6 bases). V was trimmed by 0 bases and J by 3 bases, leaving 16 bases between them. The CDR3 totals 17 residues. The germline gives CDR1 MGHRA, CDR2 YSYEKL. The CDR3 protein is CASSQEAGQHRTDTQYF. CDR3 nucleotides: TGCGCCAGCAGCCAAGAAGCCGGACAGCATAGGACAGATACGCAGTATTTT.

The chain links TRBV5-1 to TRBJ2-7, with 7 bases matching TRBD2. Germline values: CDR1 SGHRS, CDR2 YFSETQ. Losses at the gene ends were 4 bases for V and 0 bases for J; bases not matched to a gene: 4. The CDR3 length is 14 residues. CDR3 sequence reads: CASSPGGSSYEQYF. CDR3 bases: TGCGCCAGCAGCCCCGGGGGGTCCTCCTACGAGCAGTACTTC.

This sequence joins TRBV12-3 or TRBV12-4 and TRBJ2-7, with D possibly matching TRBD1 (5 bases). The CDR3 has 13 amino acids. Trimming took off 2 bases at V and 0 bases at J, with 5 bases between the two ends. CDR3 in amino acids: CASSLQGSYEQYF. The CDR3 region has the DNA TGTGCCAGCAGTTTACAGGGCTCCTACGAGCAGTACTTC.

V is TRBV19 and J is TRBJ2-1, with D hard to call. Between the trimmed V and J ends, which lost 2 bases and 9 bases, there was a span of 14 bases. The germline gives CDR1 LNHDA, CDR2 SQIVND (reference sequence). The CDR3 length is 14 residues. CDR3 sequence reads: CASSISAPRGEQFF. In DNA form, the CDR3 reads TGTGCCAGTAGTATAAGCGCTCCGAGAGGTGAGCAGTTCTTC.

The chain's CDR3 is CASRRKGTGANVLTF. CDR3 in DNA: TGTGCCAGCAGGAGGAAGGGGACTGGGGCCAACGTCCTGACTTTC. This chain connects TRBV6-5 to TRBJ2-6; D is perhaps TRBD1 (5 bases). The CDR3 is 15 amino acids. Trimming pared 6 bases from V and 2 bases from J, leaving 11 bases between. Germline lookup yields CDR1 MNHEY and CDR2 SVGAGI.

The V gene is TRBV23-1, the J gene TRBJ2-7; possible D gene TRBD2, 5 bases. TRBV23-1 is assigned to the ORF class and has an uncertain function. The V end was cut by 0 bases, the J end by 0 bases, with 15 bases between. The CDR3 has 17 residues. As DNA, the CDR3 is TGCGCCAGCAGTCAATCCTATTTCGCTAGCTTCTCCTACGAGCAGTACTTC. Translated, it gives CASSQSYFASFSYEQYF.

As concerns this clone: An end of the junction differs from the germline gene, which may be a read error. The chain uses TRBV29-1 and TRBJ1-1; D is undetermined. The germline gives CDR1 SQVTM, CDR2 ANQGSEA. This CDR3 region has 9 residues. As DNA, the CDR3 is TGCAGCGTTGAAGATAGCCTACAATTT. This translates into CSVEDSLQF.

J is TRBJ2-7 and V is TRBV5-5, with 7 bases aligning to TRBD2. CDR3 size: 14 residues. Losses at the gene ends were 0 bases for V and 5 bases for J; bases not matched to a gene: 5. CDR1 and CDR2 from the germline V gene are SGHKS and YYEKEE (reference sequence). The CDR3 DNA reads as TGTGCCAGCAGCTTGGATATCGGGGGGAACGAGCAGTACTTC. It yields the protein CASSLDIGGNEQYF.

V is TRBV28 and J is TRBJ1-1, with 7 nucleotides matching TRBD1. This CDR3 spans 19 amino acids. Unmatched junction bases numbered 17, after V lost 1 base and J lost 3 bases. Looked up from germline, CDR1 is MDHEN and CDR2 is SYDVKM. CDR3 sequence reads: CASSLLAVGGRGADTEAFF. CDR3 nucleotide sequence: TGTGCCAGCAGTTTATTGGCAGTGGGAGGCAGGGGGGCGGACACTGAAGCTTTCTTT.

The J gene is TRBJ1-4, the V gene TRBV5-6; D gene ambiguous. CDR1 is SGHDT and CDR2 is YYEEEE in the germline V gene. The CDR3 is 13 residues long. Trimming removed 0 bases at V and 5 bases at J, with 5 bases between. The CDR3 sequence: CASSLGRNEKLFF. CDR3 DNA: TGTGCCAGCAGCTTGGGCAGAAATGAAAAACTGTTTTTT.

The CDR3 nucleotides read TGTGCCAGCAGCGTACACACAACCTATGGCTACACCTTC. Translated, it gives CASSVHTTYGYTF. This chain links TRBV9 with TRBJ1-2, with D uncertain. Germline V gene data show CDR1 as SGDLS and CDR2 as YYNGEE. The V end was cut by 1 base, the J end by 4 bases, with 8 bases between. This CDR3 has 13 residues.

The chain couples TRBV3-1 (or the pseudogene TRBV3-2) to TRBJ2-7; TRBD1 agrees at 8 bases. V lost 3 bases, J lost 4 bases, and 8 bases stayed unmatched. Germline CDR1 is LGHDT and CDR2 is YNNKEL (reference sequence). CDR3 length: 15 residues. The chain's CDR3 is CASSQTGTGIYEQYF. The CDR3 DNA follows: TGTGCCAGCAGCCAGACCGGGACAGGCATTTACGAGCAGTACTTC.

The V gene is TRBV15, the J gene TRBJ1-1, with a weak D call TRBD1 (6 bases). Germline V gene data show CDR1 as LNHNV and CDR2 as YYDKDF (reference sequence). The V end lost 1 base, the J end lost 4 bases, and 16 bases lay between the germline ends. The CDR3 length is 16 residues. Written as DNA, the CDR3 is TGTGCCACCAGCAGAGGGGGGGGCGCGTACGTCACTGAAGCTTTCTTT. It encodes CATSRGGGAYVTEAFF. Variable domain in full (rest from reference TRBV15 and TRBJ1-1): DAMVIQNPRYQVTQFGKPVTLSCSQTLNHNVMYWYQQKSSQAPKLLFHYYDKDFNNEADTPDNFQSRRPNTSFCFLDIRSPGLGDTAMYLCATSRGGGAYVTEAFFGQGTRLTVV.

V usage is TRBV11-3 and J usage is TRBJ2-7; 12 positions match TRBD2. From germline, CDR1 is SGHNT and CDR2 YENEEA. J gave up 7 bases and V 6 bases, and 10 bases lay outside the gene matches. The CDR3 consists of 15 residues. The CDR3 spells CASSFRLAGVGEQYF. The CDR3 region has the DNA TGTGCCAGCAGTTTCCGACTAGCGGGAGTGGGTGAGCAGTACTTC.

The J gene is TRBJ2-2, the V gene TRBV10-1; D perhaps matches TRBD2 (5 bases). This CDR3 region has 14 residues. Germline V CDR1 and CDR2: WNHNN, SYGVQD (reference sequence). V was trimmed by 5 bases and J by 1 base, leaving 8 bases between them. This chain's CDR3 is CASSLGRNTGELFF. CDR3 DNA sequence: TGCGCCAGCAGTTTAGGGAGGAACACCGGGGAGCTGTTTTTT.

J is TRBJ2-7 and V is TRBV5-1; D unresolved. V lost 3 bases and J 6 bases, leaving 10 bases between the germline ends. This CDR3 has 12 residues. CDR1 is SGHRS and CDR2 is YFSETQ in the germline V gene. The CDR3 DNA follows: TGCGCCAGCAGCTCCTCAGAGGTCGAGCAGTACTTC. Its translation: CASSSSEVEQYF.

This chain joins TRBV2 and TRBJ2-7; D call uncertain. The CDR3 extends over 14 amino acids. Trimming removed 8 bases from V and 1 base from J, with 15 bases in between. Looked up from germline, CDR1 is SNHLY and CDR2 is FYNNEI. CDR3 nucleotides: TGTGCCAGCTCGGCGGTCCCAACTTCCTACGAGCAGTACTTC. This sequence encodes CASSAVPTSYEQYF.